This T cell receptor beta chain appears in the sequencing data of a study of cytomegalovirus exposure and HLA in healthy donors. About the research overall: HLA-typed donors contributed around 82 million unique TCRs, which were held in an early data release.

About this clone: The antigen is not known.

Findings and limits, study-wide: Altogether, more than 150 TCR beta chains were recorded as cytomegalovirus-associated. Donors belonging to an Asian-associated ancestry cluster reportedly showed fewer N-insertions in productive TCRs than the 666-donor mean, according to what a later analysis found.

Donors had nominal health at sampling but likely had unrecorded immune exposures. Deletions cut 6 bases from V and 8 bases from J, with 16 bases between. The CDR3 totals 13 residues. Germline V gene sequence: CDR1 LNHDA, CDR2 SQIVND (reference sequence). Primers included in the PCR were 60 Vbeta and 13 Jbeta primers. Sequenced by immunoSEQ multiplex PCR; TCRdb stores in-frame clones only, minus some. Of over 150,000 clones detected, about 82% appear once; the ten largest clones hold 1%. The sequencing sample was made of PBMCs. V and J are TRBV19 and TRBJ1-1; D remains unclear. The source of this sequence is a woman aged 50 to 60 in good health and CMV-seropositive. This CDR3 reads CASSPDTLREAFF. CDR3 DNA sequence: TGTGCCAGTAGCCCTGACACGCTACGGGAAGCTTTCTTT.